The clone carrying this TCR beta chain was counted a single time. The CDR3 loop spans 13 amino acids. With 5 bases clipped from V and 7 bases from J, the junction kept 6 bases outside the gene matches. Germline V gene sequence: CDR1 GTSNPN, CDR2 SVGIG (reference sequence). Selected positively for CCR7 and CD45RO-negative, naive CD8 cells excluded terminally differentiated effector memory CD45RA+ cells. This entry comes from a study of shared clonotypes between healthy human individuals. Here immunoSEQ multiplex PCR was the method, and the copy in TCRdb shows in-frame clones only, minus some. The sample shows some 630,000 clones, 95% to 97% of them seen only once.

This clonotype was obtained from a woman aged 30 to 39 in good health. This chain links TRBV30 with TRBJ2-1, with TRBD1 identical over 9 bases. The specimen was naive CD8+ T cells sorted from blood. The CDR3, as DNA: TGTGCCTGGGAGGGACAGGGAGGAAATGAGCAGTTCTTC. This gives the protein CAWEGQGGNEQFF.